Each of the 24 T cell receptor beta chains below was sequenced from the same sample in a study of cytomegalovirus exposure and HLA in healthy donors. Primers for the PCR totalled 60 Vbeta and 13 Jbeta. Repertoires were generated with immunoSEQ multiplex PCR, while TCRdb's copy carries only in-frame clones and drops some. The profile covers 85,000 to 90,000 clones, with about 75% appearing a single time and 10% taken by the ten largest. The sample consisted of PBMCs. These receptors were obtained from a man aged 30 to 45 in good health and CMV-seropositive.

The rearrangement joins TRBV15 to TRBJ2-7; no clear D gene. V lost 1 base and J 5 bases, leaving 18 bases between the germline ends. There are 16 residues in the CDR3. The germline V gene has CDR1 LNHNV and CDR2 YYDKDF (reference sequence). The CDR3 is CATSRVQSTRGDEQYF. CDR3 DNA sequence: TGTGCCACCAGCAGAGTCCAATCGACCCGCGGCGACGAGCAGTACTTC.

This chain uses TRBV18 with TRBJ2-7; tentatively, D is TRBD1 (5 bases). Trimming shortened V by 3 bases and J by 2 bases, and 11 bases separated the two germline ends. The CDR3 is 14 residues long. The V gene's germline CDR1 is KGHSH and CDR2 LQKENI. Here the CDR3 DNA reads TGTGCCAGCTCACCCCGACAGTCAGCCTACGAGCAGTACTTC. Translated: CASSPRQSAYEQYF.

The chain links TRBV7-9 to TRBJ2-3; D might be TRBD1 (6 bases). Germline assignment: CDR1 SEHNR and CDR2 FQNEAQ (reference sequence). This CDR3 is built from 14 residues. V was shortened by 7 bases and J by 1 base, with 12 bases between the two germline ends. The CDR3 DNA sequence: TGTGCCAGCACGTGGGACAAACGCACAGATACGCAGTATTTT. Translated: CASTWDKRTDTQYF.

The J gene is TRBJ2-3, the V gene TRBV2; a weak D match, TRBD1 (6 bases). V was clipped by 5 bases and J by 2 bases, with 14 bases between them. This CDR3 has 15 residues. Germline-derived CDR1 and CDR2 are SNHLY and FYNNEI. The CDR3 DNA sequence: TGTGCCAGCAGTATTCAGACAGGCTCCACAGATACGCAGTATTTT. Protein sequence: CASSIQTGSTDTQYF.

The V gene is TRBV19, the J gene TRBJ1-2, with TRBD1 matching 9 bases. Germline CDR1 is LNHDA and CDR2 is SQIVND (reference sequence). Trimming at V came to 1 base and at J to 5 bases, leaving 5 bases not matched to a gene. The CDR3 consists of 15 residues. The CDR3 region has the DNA TGTGCCAGTAGTATAGGGACAGGGGTAGTGTATGGCTACACCTTC. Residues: CASSIGTGVVYGYTF.

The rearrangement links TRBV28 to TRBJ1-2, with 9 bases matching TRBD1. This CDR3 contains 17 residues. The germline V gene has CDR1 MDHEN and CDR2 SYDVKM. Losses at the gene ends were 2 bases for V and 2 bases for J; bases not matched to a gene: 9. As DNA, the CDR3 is TGTGCCAGCAGTTTACCCCCCGGGACAGGGCAAAACTATGGCTACACCTTC. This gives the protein CASSLPPGTGQNYGYTF.

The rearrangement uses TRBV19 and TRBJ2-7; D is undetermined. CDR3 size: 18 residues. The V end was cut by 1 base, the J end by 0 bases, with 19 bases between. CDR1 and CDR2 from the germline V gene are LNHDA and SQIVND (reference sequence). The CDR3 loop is CASSIVARPQDSSYEQYF. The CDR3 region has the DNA TGTGCCAGTAGTATAGTTGCAAGGCCTCAGGATTCCTCCTACGAGCAGTACTTC.

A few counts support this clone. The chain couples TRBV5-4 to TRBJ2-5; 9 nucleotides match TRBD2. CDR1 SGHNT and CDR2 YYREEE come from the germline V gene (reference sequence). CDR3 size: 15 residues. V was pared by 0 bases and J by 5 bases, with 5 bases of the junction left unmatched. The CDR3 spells CASSLGGGAGETQYF. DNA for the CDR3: TGTGCCAGCAGCTTGGGCGGGGGGGCCGGGGAGACCCAGTACTTC.

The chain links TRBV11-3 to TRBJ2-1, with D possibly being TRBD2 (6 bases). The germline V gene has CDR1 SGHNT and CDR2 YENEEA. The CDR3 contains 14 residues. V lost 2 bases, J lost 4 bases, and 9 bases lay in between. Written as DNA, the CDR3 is TGTGCCAGCAGCTTATTCGGGGGTTACAATGAGCAGTTCTTC. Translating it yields CASSLFGGYNEQFF. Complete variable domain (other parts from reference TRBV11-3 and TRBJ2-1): EAGVVQSPRYKIIEKKQPVAFWCNPISGHNTLYWYLQNLGQGPELLIRYENEEAVDDSQLPKDRFSAERLKGVDSTLKIQPAELGDSAVYLCASSLFGGYNEQFFGPGTRLTVL.

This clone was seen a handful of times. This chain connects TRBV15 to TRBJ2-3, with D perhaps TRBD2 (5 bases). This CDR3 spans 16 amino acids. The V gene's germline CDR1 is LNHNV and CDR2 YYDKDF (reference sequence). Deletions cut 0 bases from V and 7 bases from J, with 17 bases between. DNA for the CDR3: TGTGCCACCAGCAGAGATATCAAGGGAGCCGGGAATACGCAGTATTTT. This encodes CATSRDIKGAGNTQYF.

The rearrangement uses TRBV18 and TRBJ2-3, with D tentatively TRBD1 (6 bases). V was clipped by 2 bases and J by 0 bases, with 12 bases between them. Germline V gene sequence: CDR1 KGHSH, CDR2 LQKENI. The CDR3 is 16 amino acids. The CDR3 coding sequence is TGTGCCAGCTCACCAGAAGGGGGTACTAGCACAGATACGCAGTATTTT. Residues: CASSPEGGTSTDTQYF.

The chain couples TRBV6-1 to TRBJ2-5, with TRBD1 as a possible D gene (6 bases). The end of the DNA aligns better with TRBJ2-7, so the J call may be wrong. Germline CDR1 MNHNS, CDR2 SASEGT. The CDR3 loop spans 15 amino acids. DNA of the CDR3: TGTGCCAGCAGTCTCCAGACAGGTCCCTCCTACGAGCAGTACTTC. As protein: CASSLQTGPSYEQYF.

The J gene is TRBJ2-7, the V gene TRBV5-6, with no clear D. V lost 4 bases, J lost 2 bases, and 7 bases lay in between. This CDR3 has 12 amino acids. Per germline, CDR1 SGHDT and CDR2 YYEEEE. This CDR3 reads CASSHTPYEQYF. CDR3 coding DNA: TGTGCCAGCAGCCACACCCCCTACGAGCAGTACTTC.

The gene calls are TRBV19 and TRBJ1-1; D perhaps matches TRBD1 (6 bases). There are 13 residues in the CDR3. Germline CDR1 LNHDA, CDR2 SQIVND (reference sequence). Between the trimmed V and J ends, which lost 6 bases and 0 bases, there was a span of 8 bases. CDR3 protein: CASSDRLNTEAFF. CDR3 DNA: TGTGCCAGTAGCGACAGGTTGAACACTGAAGCTTTCTTT.

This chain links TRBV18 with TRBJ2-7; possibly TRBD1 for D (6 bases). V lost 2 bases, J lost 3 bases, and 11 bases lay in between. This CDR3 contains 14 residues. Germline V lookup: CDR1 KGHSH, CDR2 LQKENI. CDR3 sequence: CASSPDAGVYEQYF. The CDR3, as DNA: TGTGCCAGCTCACCAGATGCAGGGGTCTACGAGCAGTACTTC. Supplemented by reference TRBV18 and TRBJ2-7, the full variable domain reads NAGVMQNPRHLVRRRGQEARLRCSPMKGHSHVYWYRQLPEEGLKFMVYLQKENIIDESGMPKERFSAEFPKEGPSILRIQQVVRGDSAAYFCASSPDAGVYEQYFGPGTRLTVT.

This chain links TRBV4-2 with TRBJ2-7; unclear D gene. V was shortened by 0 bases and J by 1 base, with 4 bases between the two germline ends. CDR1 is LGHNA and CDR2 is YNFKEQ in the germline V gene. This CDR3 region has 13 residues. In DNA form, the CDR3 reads TGTGCCAGCAGCCAAGACAGTTCCTACGAGCAGTACTTC. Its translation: CASSQDSSYEQYF.

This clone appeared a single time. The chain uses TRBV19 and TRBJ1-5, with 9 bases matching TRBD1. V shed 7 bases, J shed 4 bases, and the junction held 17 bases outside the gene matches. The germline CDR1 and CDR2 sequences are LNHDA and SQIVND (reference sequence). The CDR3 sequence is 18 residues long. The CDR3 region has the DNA TGTGCCAGTAAATTTGGGACAGGGAAGATTCAGCCTAATCAGCCCCAGCATTTT. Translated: CASKFGTGKIQPNQPQHF.

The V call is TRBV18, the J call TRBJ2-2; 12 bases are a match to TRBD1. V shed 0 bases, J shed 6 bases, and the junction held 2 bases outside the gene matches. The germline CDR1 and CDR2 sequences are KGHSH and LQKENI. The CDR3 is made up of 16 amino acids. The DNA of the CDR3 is TGTGCCAGCTCACCACCGAGGGACAGGGGGCCCGGGGAGCTGTTTTTT. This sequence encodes CASSPPRDRGPGELFF.

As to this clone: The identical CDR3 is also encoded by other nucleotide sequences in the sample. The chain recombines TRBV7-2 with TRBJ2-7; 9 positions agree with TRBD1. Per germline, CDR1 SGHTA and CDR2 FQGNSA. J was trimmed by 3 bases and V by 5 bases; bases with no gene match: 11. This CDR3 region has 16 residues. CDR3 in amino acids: CASSQMSGQGLYEQYF. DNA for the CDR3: TGTGCCAGCAGCCAAATGTCTGGACAGGGGCTCTACGAGCAGTACTTC.

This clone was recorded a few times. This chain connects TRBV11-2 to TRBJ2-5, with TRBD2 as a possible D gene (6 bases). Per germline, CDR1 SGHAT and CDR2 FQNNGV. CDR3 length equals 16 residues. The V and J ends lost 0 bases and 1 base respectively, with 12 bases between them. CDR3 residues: CASSLDLGGFQETQYF. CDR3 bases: TGTGCCAGCAGCTTAGACCTGGGGGGATTCCAAGAGACCCAGTACTTC.

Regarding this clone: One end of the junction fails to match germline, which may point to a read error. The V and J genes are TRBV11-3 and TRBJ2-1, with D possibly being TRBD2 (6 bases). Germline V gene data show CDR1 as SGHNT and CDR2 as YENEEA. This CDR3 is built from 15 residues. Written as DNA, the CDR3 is TGTGCCAACAGCTTGACTAGTGGCTCCTACAATGAGCAGTTCTTC. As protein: CANSLTSGSYNEQFF.

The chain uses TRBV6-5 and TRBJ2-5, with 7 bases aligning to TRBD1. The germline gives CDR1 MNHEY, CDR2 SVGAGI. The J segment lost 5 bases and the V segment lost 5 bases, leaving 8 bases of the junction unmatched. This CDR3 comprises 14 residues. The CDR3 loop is CASSRQGNWETQYF. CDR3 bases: TGTGCCAGCAGTAGACAGGGAAACTGGGAGACCCAGTACTTC.

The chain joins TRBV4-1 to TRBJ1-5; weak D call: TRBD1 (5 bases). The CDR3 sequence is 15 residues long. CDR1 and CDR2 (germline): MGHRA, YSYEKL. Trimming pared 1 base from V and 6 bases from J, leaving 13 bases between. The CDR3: CASSQAGFDGQPQHF. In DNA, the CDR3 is TGCGCCAGCAGCCAAGCAGGGTTCGATGGTCAGCCCCAGCATTTT.

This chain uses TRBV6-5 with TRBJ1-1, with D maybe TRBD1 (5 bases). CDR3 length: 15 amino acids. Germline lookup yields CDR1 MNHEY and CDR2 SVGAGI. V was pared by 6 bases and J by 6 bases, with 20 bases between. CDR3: CASSPTDSPMAEAFF. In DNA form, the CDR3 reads TGTGCCAGCAGCCCCACTGACAGCCCCATGGCTGAAGCTTTCTTT.